The subject of this entry is one T cell receptor beta chain. Its antigen is not known. Time point here: cycle 4 day 1 (C4D1), after about 6 weeks of nivolumab. Brentuximab vedotin exposure varied among the patients, all of whom had relapsed after autologous stem cell transplantation. The data were taken from a study of PD-1 blockade in classical Hodgkin lymphoma. Notes on the study in general: Reports described newly diagnosed patients as having lower baseline TCR diversity than healthy donors. Complete responders' baseline diversity resembled that of newly diagnosed patients.

Per the germline V gene, CDR1 is SQVTM and CDR2 is ANQGSEA. The CDR3 contains 14 residues. Trimming at V came to 8 bases and at J to 1 base, leaving 8 bases not matched to a gene. This table comes from immunoSEQ multiplex PCR, and its TCRdb copy is limited to in-frame clones, with some not included. The sample records tens of thousands of clones, roughly nine tenths being singletons. The sample in question was peripheral blood mononuclear cells (PBMCs), obtained before the fourth cycle of nivolumab. This clonotype was obtained from a human donor with classical Hodgkin lymphoma. The rearrangement joins TRBV29-1 to TRBJ2-3; 8 nucleotides match TRBD2. The CDR3, as DNA: TGCAGCACCGCGGGGGGCAAAGGCACAGATACGCAGTATTTT. This gives the protein CSTAGGKGTDTQYF.